Below, 6 T cell receptor beta chains from the same sample are listed, as sequenced in a study of PD-1 blockade in mismatch repair-deficient tumors. Assay used: immunoSEQ multiplex PCR; TCRdb lists only in-frame clones, some missing. The data hold about 120,000 clones, with about 88% observed a single time. Material: peripheral blood, obtained roughly 67 weeks after starting pembrolizumab. Receptors were obtained from an adult with mismatch repair-deficient cancer.

This sequence joins TRBV5-5 and TRBJ2-6, with D perhaps being TRBD1 or TRBD2 (5 bases each). V was clipped by 4 bases and J by 0 bases, with 8 bases between them. Germline CDR1 and CDR2: SGHKS and YYEKEE (reference sequence). The CDR3 extends over 15 amino acids. Here the CDR3 reads CASSRDLSGANVLTF. The CDR3 DNA sequence: TGTGCCAGCAGCCGGGACCTCTCTGGGGCCAACGTCCTGACTTTC.

V gene TRBV11-2 combines with J gene TRBJ2-2; D unclear. The germline gives CDR1 SGHAT, CDR2 FQNNGV. This CDR3 contains 17 residues. V was shortened by 0 bases and J by 0 bases, with 11 bases between the two germline ends. The CDR3 region is CASSLDLPGPNTGELFF. The CDR3 DNA sequence: TGTGCCAGCAGCTTAGATCTTCCGGGCCCGAACACCGGGGAGCTGTTTTTT.

The chain combines TRBV4-2 with TRBJ2-1; 8 bases fit TRBD1. V lost 2 bases to trimming and J lost 4 bases; unmatched junction nucleotides: 10. Looked up from germline, CDR1 is LGHNA and CDR2 is YNFKEQ. This CDR3 is built from 17 residues. The CDR3 region is CASSQHHAGQAYNEQFF. The CDR3 nucleotides read TGTGCCAGCAGCCAACACCACGCGGGACAGGCATACAATGAGCAGTTCTTC.

This clone was observed once. Written as DNA, the CDR3 is TGCGCCAGCAGCCAAGTAAGGAGGGAGACCCAGTACTTC. It encodes CASSQVRRETQYF. The chain recombines TRBV4-3 with TRBJ2-5; weak D call: TRBD2 (5 bases). V dropped 1 base and J dropped 5 bases, with 8 bases sitting between them. The CDR3 runs 13 residues. The germline CDR1 and CDR2 sequences are LGHNA and YSLEER.

The rearrangement joins TRBV27 to TRBJ1-1, with 10 nucleotides matching TRBD1. CDR1 MNHEY and CDR2 SMNVEV come from the germline V gene (reference sequence). Trimming at V came to 8 bases and at J to 3 bases, leaving 3 bases not matched to a gene. The CDR3 is made up of 13 amino acids. The CDR3 protein is CASYGTGDTEAFF. CDR3 nucleotides: TGTGCCAGCTACGGGACAGGGGACACTGAAGCTTTCTTT.

This chain joins TRBV5-6 and TRBJ1-1; no clear D. V was trimmed by 0 bases and J by 4 bases, leaving 7 bases between them. Germline V gene sequence: CDR1 SGHDT, CDR2 YYEEEE. This CDR3 comprises 13 residues. In DNA, the CDR3 is TGTGCCAGCAGCTTGGTCGGGATCACTGAAGCTTTCTTT. Encoded protein: CASSLVGITEAFF.